Listed below are T cell receptor beta chains from one sample, sequenced in a study of cytomegalovirus exposure and HLA in healthy donors. Assay used: immunoSEQ multiplex PCR; TCRdb lists only in-frame clones, some missing. The sample contains fewer than 250,000 clones, approximately 80% of which appear only once. The sequenced sample was PBMCs. The receptors originated from a man aged 30 to 39 in good health and CMV-seronegative. Both conserved end residues are part of each CDR3. The order of the fields is D gene, V gene, clone size, J gene, CDR3 protein, CDR3 DNA. The D gene is left open where the match is weak. Where a row states a size, it is once, few, many or the class of an expanded clone; other rows omit it.

TRBD2	TRBV14	NA	TRBJ2-7	CASSQNPAGAYEQYF	TGTGCCAGCAGCCAAAACCCCGCGGGGGCCTACGAGCAGTACTTC
TRBD1	TRBV28	NA	TRBJ2-7	CATFPGTAYEQYF	TGTGCCACCTTTCCCGGGACAGCGTACGAGCAGTACTTC
NA	TRBV18	NA	TRBJ1-1	CASSPDRKNTEAFF	TGTGCCAGCTCACCCGACAGGAAGAACACTGAAGCTTTCTTT
TRBD2	TRBV4-1	once	TRBJ2-5	CASSQDSGGAETQYF	TGCGCCAGCAGCCAAGACTCCGGGGGGGCGGAGACCCAGTACTTC
NA	TRBV11-2	NA	TRBJ2-1	CASSSTASGRFSYNEQFF	TGTGCCAGCAGCTCAACGGCCAGCGGGCGATTCTCCTACAATGAGCAGTTCTTC
NA	TRBV27	NA	TRBJ1-2	CASSLSGLWGYTF	TGTGCCAGCAGCCTCAGCGGACTCTGGGGCTACACCTTC
TRBD1	TRBV6-1	NA	TRBJ2-3	CASSDTIIGQGMITDTQYF	TGTGCCAGCAGTGACACTATTATTGGACAGGGGATGATCACAGATACGCAGTATTTT
NA	TRBV28	NA	TRBJ2-5	CASRAWRDQETQYF	TGTGCCAGCAGAGCCTGGCGGGATCAAGAGACCCAGTACTTC
NA	TRBV19	NA	TRBJ2-7	CASSAPGLSYEQYF	TGTGCCAGTAGTGCCCCGGGACTCAGCTACGAGCAGTACTTC
NA	TRBV7-9	few	TRBJ1-5	CASSRGGLGEPQHF	TGTGCCAGCAGCCGCGGGGGCTTGGGGGAGCCCCAGCATTTT
NA	TRBV18	NA	TRBJ2-7	CASSQDSYEQYF	TGTGCCAGCTCCCAAGACAGCTACGAGCAGTACTTC
NA	TRBV4-1	NA	TRBJ2-5	CASSPGEKETQYF	TGCGCCAGCAGCCCCGGGGAGAAAGAGACCCAGTACTTC
TRBD1	TRBV7-8	NA	TRBJ1-5	CASSLAVTGGLGNQPQHF	TGTGCCAGCAGCTTAGCGGTTACAGGGGGATTGGGCAATCAGCCCCAGCATTTT
TRBD1	TRBV6-6	NA	TRBJ1-2	CASKRDSNYYGYTF	TGTGCCAGCAAAAGGGACAGTAACTACTACGGCTACACCTTC
NA	TRBV9	NA	TRBJ1-1	CASSVGMGGTEAFF	TGTGCCAGCAGCGTCGGAATGGGAGGGACTGAAGCTTTCTTT
TRBD2	TRBV18	NA	TRBJ2-2	CASSQRGTGELFF	TGTGCCAGCTCGCAGCGGGGTACCGGGGAGCTGTTTTTT
NA	TRBV23-1	few	TRBJ1-6	CASSQTHNRPGYF	TGCGCCAGCAGTCAAACCCACAATCGGCCCGGGTACTTT
NA	TRBV28	NA	TRBJ1-5	CASHWIGGWNQPQHF	TGTGCCAGCCATTGGATTGGGGGCTGGAATCAGCCCCAGCATTTT
TRBD2	TRBV5-6	NA	TRBJ2-2	CASKLEGGTGELFF	TGTGCCAGCAAGCTTGAGGGAGGGACCGGGGAGCTGTTTTTT
TRBD1	TRBV29-1	NA	TRBJ1-1	CSVVIQGADTEAFF	TGCAGCGTTGTTATCCAGGGGGCCGACACTGAAGCTTTCTTT
NA	TRBV5-1	NA	TRBJ2-1	CASNQEGGIYNEQFF	TGCGCCAGCAATCAAGAGGGGGGGATCTACAATGAGCAGTTCTTC
NA	TRBV6-5	NA	TRBJ1-2	CASTNGVLNYGYTF	TGTGCCAGCACCAACGGGGTGTTAAACTATGGCTACACCTTC
NA	TRBV21-1	NA	TRBJ2-1	CASSKDRGTGRGNEQFF	TGTGCCAGCAGCAAAGACAGGGGGACAGGACGGGGGAATGAGCAGTTCTTC
TRBD2	TRBV2	NA	TRBJ2-7	CASSEKLGGVEQYF	TGTGCCAGCAGTGAAAAGTTGGGGGGGGTCGAGCAGTACTTC
TRBD1	TRBV2	NA	TRBJ2-5	CASGTGSTTQYF	TGTGCCAGCGGGACAGGGTCAACGACCCAGTACTTC
NA	TRBV11-2	NA	TRBJ1-3	CASSLSASGNTIYF	TGTGCCAGCAGCCTCAGTGCTTCTGGAAACACCATATATTTT
NA	TRBV6-1	NA	TRBJ2-7	CASSFYPRSYEQYF	TGTGCCAGCAGTTTCTATCCTCGTTCCTACGAGCAGTACTTC
NA	TRBV19	NA	TRBJ1-4	CASSIEVPGKLFF	TGTGCCAGTAGTATAGAGGTGCCCGGAAAACTGTTTTTT
NA	TRBV6-4	NA	TRBJ1-2	CASSEEGGRANYGYTF	TGTGCCAGCAGTGAGGAGGGCGGGAGAGCTAACTATGGCTACACCTTC
NA	TRBV2	NA	TRBJ2-5	CASSAGGPETQYF	TGTGCCAGCAGTGCTGGGGGCCCAGAGACCCAGTACTTC
TRBD2	TRBV7-2	NA	TRBJ2-2	CAPGTSGGATGELFF	TGTGCCCCTGGGACTAGCGGGGGGGCCACCGGGGAGCTGTTTTTT
TRBD1	TRBV27	NA	TRBJ1-5	CASSLGGGSNQPQHF	TGTGCCAGCAGTTTAGGAGGGGGCAGCAATCAGCCCCAGCATTTT
TRBD1	TRBV11-2	NA	TRBJ1-5	CASSRTGAGNQPQHF	TGTGCCAGCAGCCGCACAGGGGCCGGCAATCAGCCCCAGCATTTT
NA	TRBV30	NA	TRBJ1-3	CAWSTHRDTGVLDTIYF	TGTGCCTGGAGTACGCACCGGGACACCGGTGTTTTGGACACCATATATTTT
NA	TRBV5-1	NA	TRBJ2-3	CASTPTAGSDTQYF	TGCGCCAGCACCCCGACAGCCGGCTCAGATACGCAGTATTTT
TRBD1	TRBV6-1	few	TRBJ1-5	CASRGTGADQPQHF	TGTGCCAGCAGAGGGACAGGGGCCGATCAGCCCCAGCATTTT
NA	TRBV7-3	NA	TRBJ2-3	CASSSSWGHPTDTQYF	TGTGCCAGCAGCTCGAGCTGGGGGCATCCCACAGATACGCAGTATTTT
NA	TRBV19	NA	TRBJ2-7	CASSIAGYSYEQYF	TGTGCCAGTAGTATAGCGGGGTACAGCTACGAGCAGTACTTC
NA	TRBV6-5	NA	TRBJ1-1	CASSLQGQTMNTEAFF	TGTGCCAGCAGTTTACAAGGACAGACCATGAACACTGAAGCTTTCTTT
NA	TRBV15	NA	TRBJ1-2	CATRPGGRDNYGYTF	TGTGCCACCCGGCCTGGCGGGAGGGATAACTATGGCTACACCTTC
NA	TRBV4-1	NA	TRBJ1-6	CASSQDLGMDYSYNSPLHF	TGCGCCAGCAGCCAAGATCTGGGGATGGACTACTCCTATAATTCACCCCTCCACTTT
NA	TRBV28	NA	TRBJ1-3	CASSLSRVAGNTIYF	TGTGCCAGCAGTTTATCCAGGGTCGCTGGAAACACCATATATTTT
NA	TRBV10-2	NA	TRBJ2-5	CASNPHGGQETQYF	TGCGCCAGCAACCCTCATGGGGGGCAAGAGACCCAGTACTTC
TRBD1	TRBV19	NA	TRBJ1-4	CASTDPGTGSEKLFF	TGTGCCAGTACCGATCCCGGGACAGGGAGCGAAAAACTGTTTTTT
NA	TRBV4-3	NA	TRBJ1-1	CASSDQGTEAFF	TGCGCCAGCAGCGATCAGGGGACTGAAGCTTTCTTT
TRBD1	TRBV7-9	NA	TRBJ2-7	CASSNGQGYSYEQYF	TGTGCCAGCAGCAACGGACAGGGCTACTCCTACGAGCAGTACTTC
NA	TRBV19	NA	TRBJ1-2	CASSRREPNYGYTF	TGTGCCAGTAGTCGGCGGGAGCCTAACTATGGCTACACCTTC
NA	TRBV11-2	NA	TRBJ1-1	CASSLGDSLEAFF	TGTGCCAGCAGCTTAGGTGACAGTCTTGAAGCTTTCTTT
NA	TRBV5-1	NA	TRBJ2-1	CASKRGSSSYNEQFF	TGCGCCAGCAAACGAGGATCGAGCTCCTACAATGAGCAGTTCTTC
TRBD1	TRBV9	NA	TRBJ1-4	CASSSNRQGANEKLFF	TGTGCCAGCAGCTCAAACCGACAGGGCGCGAATGAAAAACTGTTTTTT
TRBD2	TRBV6-1	NA	TRBJ2-5	CASSAHPGLAGEFQETQYF	TGTGCCAGCAGTGCACATCCGGGACTAGCGGGGGAGTTTCAAGAGACCCAGTACTTC
TRBD2	TRBV4-1	NA	TRBJ2-3	CASSLASGGTRTDTQYF	TGCGCCAGCAGCTTGGCTAGCGGGGGGACGAGGACAGATACGCAGTATTTT